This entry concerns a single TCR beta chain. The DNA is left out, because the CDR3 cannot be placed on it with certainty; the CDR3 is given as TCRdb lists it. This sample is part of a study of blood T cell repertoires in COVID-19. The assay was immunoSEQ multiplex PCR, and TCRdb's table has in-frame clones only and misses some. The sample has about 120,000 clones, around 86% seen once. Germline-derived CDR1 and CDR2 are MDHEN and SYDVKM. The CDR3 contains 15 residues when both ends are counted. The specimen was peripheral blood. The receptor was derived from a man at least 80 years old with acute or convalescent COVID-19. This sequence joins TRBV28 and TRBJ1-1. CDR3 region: CASSSVRGGNTEAFF.